A selection of T cell receptor beta chains follows, all from one sample in a study of memory CD4+ T cells and cytomegalovirus serostatus. Sequencing was performed with immunoSEQ multiplex PCR; in TCRdb, only in-frame clones are kept and a portion is missing. The sample has about 57,000 clones, around 80% seen once. Sequencing was carried out using memory CD4+ T cells from blood. The receptor set was obtained from an adult in good health and CMV-seronegative. Each CDR3 is given with its conserved first and last residue. D genes are given only for firm matches. Some rows mark clone size as missing; the rest say once, few, many or name a class of expanded clone.

clone_size	d_call	v_call	j_call	cdr3_length	cdr3_nt	cdr3_aa
NA	TRBD1	TRBV5-1	TRBJ2-3	15	TGCGCCAGCAGCTTGGACAGGGGGCGGACAGATACGCAGTATTTT	CASSLDRGRTDTQYF
NA	NA	TRBV25-1	TRBJ1-1	10	TGTGCCAGCAGTGATATTGAAGCTTTCTTT	CASSDIEAFF
NA	NA	TRBV29-1	TRBJ1-2	11	TGCAGCGTCGGGGGGTTCTATGGCTACACCTTC	CSVGGFYGYTF
NA	NA	TRBV5-4	TRBJ1-2	16	TGTGCCAGCAGCTTAAGGGGGGCGCAGAGGAACTATGGCTACACCTTC	CASSLRGAQRNYGYTF
NA	TRBD1	TRBV5-1	TRBJ1-4	16	TGCGCCAGCAGCCCCGGGACAGGGGGCACTAATGAAAAACTGTTTTTT	CASSPGTGGTNEKLFF
NA	TRBD1	TRBV5-1	TRBJ1-1	15	TGCGCCAGCAGCTGGACAGGGGATACCAGGGCTGAAGCTTTCTTT	CASSWTGDTRAEAFF
once	NA	TRBV29-1	TRBJ1-2	15	TGCAGCGTTGAAGATCGGGATTTTCGAAACTATGGCTACACCTTC	CSVEDRDFRNYGYTF
NA	TRBD2	TRBV11-1	TRBJ2-3	15	TGTGCCAGCAGCTTAGGGCGGGGGGCGACAGATACGCAGTATTTT	CASSLGRGATDTQYF
NA	NA	TRBV7-8	TRBJ1-3	18	TGTGCCAGCAGCTTAGCCACGTTTGGGAAAGATACTGGAAACACCATATATTTT	CASSLATFGKDTGNTIYF
NA	TRBD2	TRBV5-1	TRBJ2-3	17	TGCGCCAGCAGTTCCGGGACTAGCGGGGGTAGCACAGATACGCAGTATTTT	CASSSGTSGGSTDTQYF
NA	NA	TRBV9	TRBJ1-1	13	TGTGCCAGCAGCGTAAGCCCGAACACTGAAGCTTTCTTT	CASSVSPNTEAFF
NA	NA	TRBV25-1	TRBJ2-1	15	TGTGCCAGCAGAGCAACAGGGGCAGCGGGGAATGAGCAGTTCTTC	CASRATGAAGNEQFF
NA	NA	TRBV28	TRBJ1-2	17	TGTGCCAGCAGCTCCGGCGGGGCGGATTACTTTGGCTATGGCTACACCTTC	CASSSGGADYFGYGYTF
NA	TRBD1	TRBV12-5	TRBJ1-2	18	TGTGCTAGTGGTTCGAACCCGGGGACAGGGGGTTCACACTATGGCTACACCTTC	CASGSNPGTGGSHYGYTF
NA	NA	TRBV21-1	TRBJ1-3	18	TGTGCCAGCAGCGAGATCGTGACAGGGCACGGCTCTGGAAACACCATATATTTT	CASSEIVTGHGSGNTIYF
NA	NA	TRBV11-2	TRBJ1-2	13	TGTGCCAGCACCCCGGGGGGGGAAGGGGGCTACACCTTC	CASTPGGEGGYTF
NA	TRBD2	TRBV10-2	TRBJ2-1	14	TGCGCCTCGGGGGGAGCGGGCAGAATTAATGAGCAGTTCTTC	CASGGAGRINEQFF
few	NA	TRBV27	TRBJ2-3	15	TGTGCCAGCAGTTTAAAGGGCAGATTCACAGATACGCAGTATTTT	CASSLKGRFTDTQYF
NA	NA	TRBV4-2	TRBJ1-2	14	TGTGCCAGCAGCCAAGATGGCCGCAACTATGGCTACACCTTC	CASSQDGRNYGYTF
NA	NA	TRBV5-1	TRBJ1-4	15	TGCGCCAGCAGCTCCACAGGGTCAACTAATGAAAAACTGTTTTTT	CASSSTGSTNEKLFF
once	NA	TRBV19	TRBJ1-6	17	TGTGCCAGTAGCGGGACGCCCCAGTCGTCCTATAATTCACCCCTCCACTTT	CASSGTPQSSYNSPLHF
NA	TRBD1	TRBV5-1	TRBJ2-7	13	TGCGCCAGCAGCCCCGGGACAGCAAACGAGCAGTACTTC	CASSPGTANEQYF
NA	TRBD2	TRBV11-3	TRBJ2-1	15	TGTGCCAGCAGCTTGACTAGCGGAACCTACAATGAGCAGTTCTTC	CASSLTSGTYNEQFF
NA	NA	TRBV29-1	TRBJ1-2	13	TGCAGCGTTGGGGGGTACGGGTCTCATGGCTACACCTTC	CSVGGYGSHGYTF
NA	NA	TRBV19	TRBJ1-5	14	TGTGCCAGTAGTATAGGAGGGGGAAGTCAGCCCCAGCATTTT	CASSIGGGSQPQHF
NA	TRBD1	TRBV12-5	TRBJ2-5	14	TGTGCTAGTGGGCCGGGACAGCAAAAAGAGACCCAGTACTTC	CASGPGQQKETQYF
NA	TRBD1	TRBV5-8	TRBJ2-2	17	TGTGCCAGCAGCCCCCCGACAGGGGGCGGGCGAACCGGGGAGCTGTTTTTT	CASSPPTGGGRTGELFF
NA	TRBD2	TRBV11-2	TRBJ2-2	15	TGTGCCAGCAGCTTGACTAGCGGAGACACCGGGGAGCTGTTTTTT	CASSLTSGDTGELFF
NA	TRBD2	TRBV5-5	TRBJ2-5	13	TGTGCCAGCAGCGGTAGCGGGAGGGAGACCCAGTACTTC	CASSGSGRETQYF
NA	NA	TRBV15	TRBJ2-7	15	TGTGCCACCGCGCAGGCTTTGGGAGGAACCTACGAGCAGTACTTC	CATAQALGGTYEQYF
NA	NA	TRBV5-1	TRBJ2-5	11	TGCGCCAGCAGCTTCCGAGAGACCCAGTACTTC	CASSFRETQYF
once	TRBD1	TRBV6-1	TRBJ1-3	17	TGTGCCAGCAGTGAAAGACAGGGCGCTTTCTCTGGAAACACCATATATTTT	CASSERQGAFSGNTIYF
NA	TRBD2	TRBV18	TRBJ2-7	15	TGTGCCAGCTTCACAGCTAGCGGGAGCTCCTACGAGCAGTACTTC	CASFTASGSSYEQYF
NA	NA	TRBV7-6	TRBJ2-2	14	TGTGCCAGCAGCTCCCAGACGAACACCGGGGAGCTGTTTTTT	CASSSQTNTGELFF
NA	NA	TRBV6-5	TRBJ1-6	14	TGTGCCAGCAGTTTGGGCAGGAGTAGTTCACCCCTCCACTTT	CASSLGRSSSPLHF
NA	NA	TRBV7-3	TRBJ2-1	12	TGTGCCAGCAGCTTGACCCGTGGTGTGCAGTTCTTC	CASSLTRGVQFF
NA	NA	TRBV7-9	TRBJ1-5	14	TGTGCCAGCAGCCGAGACAGAGGCAATCAGCCCCAGCATTTT	CASSRDRGNQPQHF
NA	NA	TRBV18	TRBJ2-7	13	TGTGCCAGCCAAGGCTCTCCTAGCTACGAGCAGTACTTC	CASQGSPSYEQYF
NA	TRBD1	TRBV5-1	TRBJ2-6	18	TGCGCCAGCAGCAAAACCGGGACAGGGCTCTCTGGGGCCAACGTCCTGACTTTC	CASSKTGTGLSGANVLTF
NA	TRBD2	TRBV5-1	TRBJ2-1	15	TGCGCCAGCAGGGACTCCGGCGGGGGGGCAGGTGAGCAGTTCTTC	CASRDSGGGAGEQFF
NA	TRBD2	TRBV15	TRBJ2-1	13	TGTGCCACCAGCAACCTCGCCTCTAGCGGTCAGTTCTTC	CATSNLASSGQFF
NA	NA	TRBV5-4	TRBJ1-2	15	TGTGCCAGCAGCTCCCCCCTGGGGGGGACGGGTGGCTACACCTTC	CASSSPLGGTGGYTF
few	NA	TRBV14	TRBJ2-7	16	TGTGCCAGCAGCCAAGGGGTCCGGGCTTCGTTTGGGGTGCAGTACTTC	CASSQGVRASFGVQYF
NA	NA	TRBV5-4	TRBJ2-7	13	TGTGCCAGCAGCTTGGACACTTCCTACGAGCAGTACTTC	CASSLDTSYEQYF
NA	NA	TRBV5-6	TRBJ1-2	13	TGTGCCAGCAGCTTTGGCCAGAGTTATGGCTACACCTTC	CASSFGQSYGYTF
NA	NA	TRBV2	TRBJ1-6	15	TGTGCCAGCAGTGTTTATGGAGGGAGTCGTTCACCCCTCCACTTT	CASSVYGGSRSPLHF
NA	NA	TRBV4-1	TRBJ1-1	14	TGCGCCAGCAGCCTCCGGGGGGCGAACACTGAAGCTTTCTTT	CASSLRGANTEAFF
NA	NA	TRBV10-3	TRBJ1-2	13	TGTGCCATCAGTGAGTCGCCAGGGGCCGGCTACACCTTC	CAISESPGAGYTF
NA	NA	TRBV10-3	TRBJ2-3	15	TGTGCCATCAGTGGTTCATTCGGTGGCACAGATACGCAGTATTTT	CAISGSFGGTDTQYF
NA	NA	TRBV30	TRBJ1-1	13	TGTGCCTGGAGTTTGGAGAGGGCCACTGAAGCTTTCTTT	CAWSLERATEAFF
NA	TRBD2	TRBV5-4	TRBJ2-1	17	TGTGCCAGCAGCTTGGCGCCGTGGCTAGCGGGAGGAGCTGAGCAGTTCTTC	CASSLAPWLAGGAEQFF
few	NA	TRBV7-2	TRBJ2-7	14	TGTGCCAGCAGCTTAGTCGGTGGGGACTACGAGCAGTACTTC	CASSLVGGDYEQYF
NA	TRBD2	TRBV4-1	TRBJ2-1	16	TGCGCCAGCAGCCATTCAACTAGCGGGGGGGACAATGAGCAGTTCTTC	CASSHSTSGGDNEQFF
NA	NA	TRBV7-8	TRBJ1-5	15	TGTGCCAGCAGCTCCCAGGACATCAAGAATCAGCCCCAGCATTTT	CASSSQDIKNQPQHF